This T cell receptor beta chain was found in a study of low-dose radiotherapy and immunotherapy resistance in tumors. Study context: Treatment of Cohort 1 consisted of 0.5 Gy per fraction every 2 weeks, adding up to 6.5 Gy. Intravenous cyclophosphamide at 200 mg/m2 preceded radiation and immunotherapy by one day, every two weeks.

On this clonotype itself: A clone one base away is much larger, so this may be a read error.

Gene-specific TRAV and TRBV primers were used for first-strand cDNA, covering alpha and beta chains. TCR amplification ran 15 to 25 PCR cycles using constant-region and V-primer adapter primers. MiXCR was run by TCRdb on the reads, yielding one entry per CDR3 protein. The table has 55,000 to 65,000 distinct CDR3 sequences, 26% seen once; the top ten hold 6.6%. Described time point: before trial treatment. Germline lookup yields CDR1 MNHEY and CDR2 SMNVEV (reference sequence). The V and J ends lost 4 bases and 7 bases, in that order; junction bases with no gene match: 11. The CDR3 runs 15 residues. The chain employs TRBV27 and TRBJ2-7; TRBD2 matches at 9 bases. Sequenced material: PBMCs, taken before treatment. The origin of this receptor is a male donor with rectosigmoid adenocarcinoma. CDR3 sequence reads: CASSSAASGDNEQYF. The CDR3 DNA follows: TGTGCCAGCAGTTCCGCCGCTAGCGGGGACAATGAGCAGTACTTC.